Below are 3 T cell receptor beta chains sequenced from a single sample in a study of cytomegalovirus exposure and HLA in healthy donors. 13 Jbeta primers and 60 Vbeta primers were used for the PCR. Sequencing was performed with immunoSEQ multiplex PCR; in TCRdb, only in-frame clones are kept and a portion is missing. The listing contains around 52,000 clones. The sample was PBMCs. These receptors came from a woman aged 45-60 years in good health and CMV-seropositive.

The chain combines TRBV18 with TRBJ2-7, with a tentative D call TRBD2 (6 bases). Germline CDR1 and CDR2: KGHSH and LQKENI. The CDR3 totals 14 residues. V gave up 3 bases and J gave up 3 bases, with 12 bases separating them. The CDR3 reads CASSPQGTYYEQYF. The CDR3, as DNA: TGTGCCAGCTCACCGCAAGGGACTTACTACGAGCAGTACTTC.

V is TRBV6-1 and J is TRBJ2-7, with TRBD1 matching 9 bases. This CDR3 spans 15 amino acids. Germline CDR1 reads MNHNS; CDR2 reads SASEGT. V lost 6 bases and J lost 2; bases outside the gene matches: 8. CDR3 residues: CASRAGTGSPYEQYF. CDR3 coding DNA: TGTGCCAGCAGAGCCGGGACAGGGTCTCCCTACGAGCAGTACTTC.

This clone registers medium-sized (0.01 to 0.1%) by frequency. This chain's CDR3 is CASSYQGLGGHPQYF. CDR3 bases: TGTGCCAGCAGTTACCAGGGACTAGGTGGGCATCCGCAGTATTTT. This rearrangement joins TRBV6-6 to TRBJ2-3; TRBD2 matches 8 bases. The CDR3 loop spans 15 amino acids. Looked up from germline, CDR1 is MNHNY and CDR2 is SVGAGI (reference sequence). V was pared by 2 bases and J by 10 bases, with 11 bases of the junction left unmatched.